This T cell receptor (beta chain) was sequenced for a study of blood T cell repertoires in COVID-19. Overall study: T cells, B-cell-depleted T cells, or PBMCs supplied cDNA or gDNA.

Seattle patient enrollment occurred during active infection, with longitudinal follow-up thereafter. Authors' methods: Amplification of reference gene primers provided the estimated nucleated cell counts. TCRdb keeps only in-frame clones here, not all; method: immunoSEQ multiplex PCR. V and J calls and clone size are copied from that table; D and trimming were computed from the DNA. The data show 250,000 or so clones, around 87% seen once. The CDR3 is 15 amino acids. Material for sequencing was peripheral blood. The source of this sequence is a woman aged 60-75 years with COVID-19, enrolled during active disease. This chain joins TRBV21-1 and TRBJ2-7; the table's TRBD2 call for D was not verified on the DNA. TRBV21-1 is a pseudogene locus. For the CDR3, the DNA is TGTGCCAGCACCTATACTAGCGGGAGATCCTACGAGCAGTACTTC. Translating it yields CASTYTSGRSYEQYF.